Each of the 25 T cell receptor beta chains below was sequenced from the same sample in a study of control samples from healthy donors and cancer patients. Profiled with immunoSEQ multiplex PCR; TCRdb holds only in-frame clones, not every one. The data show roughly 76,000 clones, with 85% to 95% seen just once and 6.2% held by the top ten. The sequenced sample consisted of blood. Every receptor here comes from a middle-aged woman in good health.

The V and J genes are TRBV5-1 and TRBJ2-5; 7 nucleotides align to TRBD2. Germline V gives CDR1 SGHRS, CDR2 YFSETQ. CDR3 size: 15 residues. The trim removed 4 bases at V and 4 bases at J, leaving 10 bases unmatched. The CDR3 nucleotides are TGCGCCAGCAGCCCAGAGCCGGGCGGGGGAGAGACCCAGTACTTC. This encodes CASSPEPGGGETQYF.

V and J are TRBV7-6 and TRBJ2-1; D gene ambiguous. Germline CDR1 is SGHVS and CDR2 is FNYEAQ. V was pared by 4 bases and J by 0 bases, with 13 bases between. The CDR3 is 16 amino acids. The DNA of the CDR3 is TGTGCCAGCAGCTCCCCTCGGCAGGCCTCCTACAATGAGCAGTTCTTC. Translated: CASSSPRQASYNEQFF.

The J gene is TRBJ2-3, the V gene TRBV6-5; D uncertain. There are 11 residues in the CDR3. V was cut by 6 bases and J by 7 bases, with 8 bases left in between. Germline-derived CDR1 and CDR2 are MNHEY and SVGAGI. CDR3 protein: CASRTGHTQYF. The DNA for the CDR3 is TGTGCCAGCAGAACTGGCCATACGCAGTATTTT.

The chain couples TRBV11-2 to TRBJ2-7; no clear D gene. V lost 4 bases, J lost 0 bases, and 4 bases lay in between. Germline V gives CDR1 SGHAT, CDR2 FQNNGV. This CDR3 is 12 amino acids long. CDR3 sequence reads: CASSSSSYEQYF. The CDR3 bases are TGTGCCAGCAGCTCCTCCTCCTACGAGCAGTACTTC.

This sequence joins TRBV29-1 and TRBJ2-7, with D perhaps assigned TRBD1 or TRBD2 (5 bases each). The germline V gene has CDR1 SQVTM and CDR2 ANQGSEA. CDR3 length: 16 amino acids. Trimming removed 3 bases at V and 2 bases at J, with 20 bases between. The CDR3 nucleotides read TGCAGCGTTGAGAGAAATGTCGGGACCCCACCCTACGAGCAGTACTTC. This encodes CSVERNVGTPPYEQYF.

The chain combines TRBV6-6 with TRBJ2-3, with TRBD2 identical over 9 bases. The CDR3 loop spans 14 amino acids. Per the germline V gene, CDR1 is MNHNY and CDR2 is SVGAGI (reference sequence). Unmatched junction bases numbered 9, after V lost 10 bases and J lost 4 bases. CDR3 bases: TGTGCCACCAAAGGGACTAGCTCCCCAGATACGCAGTATTTT. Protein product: CATKGTSSPDTQYF.

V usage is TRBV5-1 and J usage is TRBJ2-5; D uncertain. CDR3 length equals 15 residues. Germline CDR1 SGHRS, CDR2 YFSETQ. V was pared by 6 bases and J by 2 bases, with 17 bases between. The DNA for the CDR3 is TGCGCCAGCACCAATCGGCTTGGGAAGCAAGAGACCCAGTACTTC. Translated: CASTNRLGKQETQYF.

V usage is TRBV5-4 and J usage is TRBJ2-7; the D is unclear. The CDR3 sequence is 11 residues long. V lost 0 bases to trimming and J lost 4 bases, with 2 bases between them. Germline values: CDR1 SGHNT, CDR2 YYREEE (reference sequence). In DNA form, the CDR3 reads TGTGCCAGCAGCTTGGGTTACGAGCAGTACTTC. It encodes CASSLGYEQYF. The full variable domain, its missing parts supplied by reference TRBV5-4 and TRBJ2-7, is ETGVTQSPTHLIKTRGQQVTLRCSSQSGHNTVSWYQQALGQGPQFIFQYYREEENGRGNFPPRFSGLQFPNYSSELNVNALELDDSALYLCASSLGYEQYFGPGTRLTVT.

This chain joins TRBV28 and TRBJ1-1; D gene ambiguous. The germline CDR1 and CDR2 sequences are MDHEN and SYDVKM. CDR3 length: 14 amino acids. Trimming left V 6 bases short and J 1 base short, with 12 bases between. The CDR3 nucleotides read TGTGCCAGCAGCCTTCCGTGGAGGAACACTGAAGCTTTCTTT. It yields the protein CASSLPWRNTEAFF.

The CDR3 sequence is CASSSVAGNTIYF. The DNA for the CDR3 is TGTGCCAGCAGTTCCGTCGCTGGAAACACCATATATTTT. The genes are TRBV11-3 and TRBJ1-3; D unresolved. The V gene lost 6 bases and the J gene lost 2 bases, with 8 bases spanning the gap. The CDR3 has 13 amino acids. The germline V gene encodes CDR1 SGHNT and CDR2 YENEEA.

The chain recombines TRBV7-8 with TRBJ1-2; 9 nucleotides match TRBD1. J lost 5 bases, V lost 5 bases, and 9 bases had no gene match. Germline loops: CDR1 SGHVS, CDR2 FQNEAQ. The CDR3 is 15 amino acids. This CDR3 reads CASSPGDREDYGYTF. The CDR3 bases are TGTGCCAGCAGCCCGGGGGACAGGGAAGATTATGGCTACACCTTC.

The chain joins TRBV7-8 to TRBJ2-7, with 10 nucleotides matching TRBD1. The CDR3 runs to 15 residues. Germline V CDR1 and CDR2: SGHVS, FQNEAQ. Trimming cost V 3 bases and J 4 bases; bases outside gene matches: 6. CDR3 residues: CASSFWDRGPYEQYF. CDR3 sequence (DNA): TGTGCCAGCAGCTTTTGGGACAGGGGCCCATACGAGCAGTACTTC.

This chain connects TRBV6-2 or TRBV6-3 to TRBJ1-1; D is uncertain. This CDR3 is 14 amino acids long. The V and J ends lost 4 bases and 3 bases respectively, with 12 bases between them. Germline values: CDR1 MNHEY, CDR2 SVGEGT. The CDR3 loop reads CASSSRTRDTEAFF. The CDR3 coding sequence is TGTGCCAGCAGTTCCCGAACGAGGGACACTGAAGCTTTCTTT.

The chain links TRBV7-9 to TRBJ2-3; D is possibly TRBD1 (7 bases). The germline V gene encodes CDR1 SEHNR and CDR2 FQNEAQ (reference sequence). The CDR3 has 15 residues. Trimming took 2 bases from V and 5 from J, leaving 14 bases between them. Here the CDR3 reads CASSLRQGGRDTQYF. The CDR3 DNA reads TGTGCCAGCAGCTTACGACAGGGAGGAAGAGATACGCAGTATTTT. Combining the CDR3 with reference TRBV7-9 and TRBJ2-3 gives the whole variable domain DTGVSQNPRHKITKRGQNVTFRCDPISEHNRLYWYRQTLGQGPEFLTYFQNEAQLEKSRLLSDRFSAERPKGSFSTLEIQRTEQGDSAMYLCASSLRQGGRDTQYFGPGTRLTVL.

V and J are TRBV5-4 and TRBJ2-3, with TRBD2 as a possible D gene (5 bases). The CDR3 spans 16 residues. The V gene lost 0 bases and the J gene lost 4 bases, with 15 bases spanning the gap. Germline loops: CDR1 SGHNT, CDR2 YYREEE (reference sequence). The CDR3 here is CASSLATRAGADTQYF. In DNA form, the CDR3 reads TGTGCCAGCAGCTTGGCCACGCGGGCTGGGGCAGATACGCAGTATTTT.

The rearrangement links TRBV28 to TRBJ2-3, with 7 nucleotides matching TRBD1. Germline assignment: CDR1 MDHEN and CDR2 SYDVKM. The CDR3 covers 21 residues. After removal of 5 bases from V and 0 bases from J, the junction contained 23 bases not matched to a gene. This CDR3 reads CASSLTWTGSLTVASTDTQYF. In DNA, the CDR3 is TGTGCCAGCAGTCTAACCTGGACAGGTTCGCTCACGGTAGCTAGCACAGATACGCAGTATTTT.

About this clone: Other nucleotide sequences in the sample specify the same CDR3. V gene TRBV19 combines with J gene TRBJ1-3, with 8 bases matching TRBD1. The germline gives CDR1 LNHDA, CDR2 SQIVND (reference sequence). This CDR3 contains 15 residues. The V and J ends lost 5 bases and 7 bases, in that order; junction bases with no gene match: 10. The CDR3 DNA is TGTGCCAGTAGTCTCAGGGGGCGCCTGGGTAACACCATATATTTT. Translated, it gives CASSLRGRLGNTIYF.

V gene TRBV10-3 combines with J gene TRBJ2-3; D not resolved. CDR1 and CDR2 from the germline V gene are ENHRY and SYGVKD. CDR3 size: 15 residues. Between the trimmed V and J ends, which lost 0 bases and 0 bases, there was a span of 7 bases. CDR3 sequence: CAISESSLSTDTQYF. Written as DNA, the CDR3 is TGTGCCATCAGTGAGTCGAGTCTCAGCACAGATACGCAGTATTTT.

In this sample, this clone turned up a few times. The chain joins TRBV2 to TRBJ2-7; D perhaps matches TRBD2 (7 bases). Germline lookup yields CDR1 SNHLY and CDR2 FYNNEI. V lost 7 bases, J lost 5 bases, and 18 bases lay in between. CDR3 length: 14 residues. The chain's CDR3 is CASNGGALSHEQYF. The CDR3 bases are TGTGCCAGCAATGGGGGGGCCCTTAGCCACGAGCAGTACTTC.

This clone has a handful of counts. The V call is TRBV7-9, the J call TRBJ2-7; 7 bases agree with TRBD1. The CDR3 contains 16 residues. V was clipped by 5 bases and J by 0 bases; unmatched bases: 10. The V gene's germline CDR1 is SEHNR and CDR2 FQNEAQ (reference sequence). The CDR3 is CASSDPSGQSSYEQYF. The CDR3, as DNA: TGTGCCAGCAGCGACCCCTCGGGACAGAGCTCCTACGAGCAGTACTTC.

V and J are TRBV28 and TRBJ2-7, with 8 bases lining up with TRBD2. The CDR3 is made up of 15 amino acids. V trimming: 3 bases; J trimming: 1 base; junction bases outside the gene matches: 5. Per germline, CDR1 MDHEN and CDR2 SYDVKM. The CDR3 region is CASSFISGNSYEQYF. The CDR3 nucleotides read TGTGCCAGCAGTTTTATTAGCGGGAATTCCTACGAGCAGTACTTC.

This CDR3 reads CASSYGGRVGPEAFF. The CDR3, as DNA: TGTGCCAGCAGTTATGGGGGCAGGGTAGGTCCTGAAGCTTTCTTT. The chain has TRBV6-2 or TRBV6-3 and TRBJ1-1; a weak D match, TRBD1 (6 bases). CDR1 and CDR2 (germline): MNHEY, SVGEGT. The germline V and J ends were trimmed by 3 bases and 6 bases, with 17 bases remaining between them. CDR3 length: 15 residues.

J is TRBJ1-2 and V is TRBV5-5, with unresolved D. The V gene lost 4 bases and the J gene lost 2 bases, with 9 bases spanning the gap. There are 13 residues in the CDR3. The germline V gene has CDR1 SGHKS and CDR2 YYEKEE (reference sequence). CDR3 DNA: TGTGCCAGCAGCATTGACGTAAACTATGGCTACACCTTC. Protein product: CASSIDVNYGYTF.

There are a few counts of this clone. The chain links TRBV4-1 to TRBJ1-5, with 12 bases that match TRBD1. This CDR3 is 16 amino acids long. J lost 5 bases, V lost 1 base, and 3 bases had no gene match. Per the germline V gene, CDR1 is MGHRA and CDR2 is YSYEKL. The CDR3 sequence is CASSQAGTGGDQPQHF. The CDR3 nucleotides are TGCGCCAGCAGCCAAGCCGGGACAGGGGGCGATCAGCCCCAGCATTTT.

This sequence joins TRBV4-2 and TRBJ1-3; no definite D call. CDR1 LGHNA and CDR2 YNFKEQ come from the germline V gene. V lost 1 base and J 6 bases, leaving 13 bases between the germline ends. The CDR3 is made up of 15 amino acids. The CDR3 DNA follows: TGTGCCAGCAGCCAAGTCTCCGAGGACTCAAACACCATATATTTT. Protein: CASSQVSEDSNTIYF.